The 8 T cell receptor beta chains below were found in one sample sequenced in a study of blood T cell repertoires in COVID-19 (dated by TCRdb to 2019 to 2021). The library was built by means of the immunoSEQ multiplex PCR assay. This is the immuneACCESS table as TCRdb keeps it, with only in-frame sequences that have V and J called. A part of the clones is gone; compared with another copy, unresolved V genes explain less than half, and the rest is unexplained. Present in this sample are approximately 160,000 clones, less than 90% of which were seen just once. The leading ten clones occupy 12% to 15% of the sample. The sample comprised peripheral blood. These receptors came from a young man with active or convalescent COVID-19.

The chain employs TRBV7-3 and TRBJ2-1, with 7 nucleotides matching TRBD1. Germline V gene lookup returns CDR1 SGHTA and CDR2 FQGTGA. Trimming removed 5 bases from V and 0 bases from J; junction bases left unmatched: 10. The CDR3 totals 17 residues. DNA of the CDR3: TGTGCCAGCAGCCCCAGTAGGGCAGGGGGCTCCTACAATGAGCAGTTCTTC. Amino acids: CASSPSRAGGSYNEQFF.

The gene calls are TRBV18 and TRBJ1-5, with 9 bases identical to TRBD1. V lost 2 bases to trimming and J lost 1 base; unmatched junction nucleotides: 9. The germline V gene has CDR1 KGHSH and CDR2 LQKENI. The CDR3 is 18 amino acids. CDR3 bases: TGTGCCAGCTCACCATCCGGGACAGGGTTGGGGAGCAATCAGCCCCAGCATTTT. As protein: CASSPSGTGLGSNQPQHF.

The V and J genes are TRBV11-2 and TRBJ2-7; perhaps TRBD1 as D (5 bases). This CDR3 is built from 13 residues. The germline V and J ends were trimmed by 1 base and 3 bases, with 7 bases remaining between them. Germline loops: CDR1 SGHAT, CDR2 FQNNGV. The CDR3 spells CASSLVQGYEQYF. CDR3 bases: TGTGCCAGCAGCTTAGTCCAGGGCTACGAGCAGTACTTC.

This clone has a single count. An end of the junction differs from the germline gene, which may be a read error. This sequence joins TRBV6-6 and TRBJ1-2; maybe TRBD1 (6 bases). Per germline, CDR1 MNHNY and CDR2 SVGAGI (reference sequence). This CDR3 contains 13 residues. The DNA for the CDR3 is TGTGCCAGCGGGGGGGGCGCTAAGTATGGCTACACCTTC. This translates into CASGGGAKYGYTF.

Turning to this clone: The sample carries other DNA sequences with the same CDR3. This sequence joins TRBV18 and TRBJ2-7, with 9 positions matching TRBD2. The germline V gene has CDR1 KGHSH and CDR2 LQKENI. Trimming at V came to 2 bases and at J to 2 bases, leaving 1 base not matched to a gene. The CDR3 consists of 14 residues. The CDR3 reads CASSPSSGAYEQYF. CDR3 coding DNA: TGTGCCAGCTCACCATCTAGCGGGGCCTACGAGCAGTACTTC.

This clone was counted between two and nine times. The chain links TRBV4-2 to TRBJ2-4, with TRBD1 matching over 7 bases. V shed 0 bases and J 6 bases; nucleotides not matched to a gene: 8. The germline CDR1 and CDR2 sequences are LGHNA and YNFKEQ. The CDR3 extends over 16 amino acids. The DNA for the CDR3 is TGTGCCAGCAGCCAAGAACTTGGGACAGAAAGAAACATTCAGTACTTC. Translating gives CASSQELGTERNIQYF.

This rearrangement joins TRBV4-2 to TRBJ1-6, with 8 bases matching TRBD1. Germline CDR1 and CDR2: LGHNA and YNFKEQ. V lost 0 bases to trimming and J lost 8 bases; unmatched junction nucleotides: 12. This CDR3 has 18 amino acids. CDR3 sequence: CASSQEVGTGTWDSPLHF. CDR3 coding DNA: TGTGCCAGCAGCCAAGAAGTGGGGACAGGAACATGGGATTCACCCCTCCACTTT.

Here the CDR3 DNA reads TGTGCCAGCAGCCCGAACAGGGTGAACACTGAAGCTTTCTTT. Amino acids: CASSPNRVNTEAFF. The J gene is TRBJ1-1, the V gene TRBV7-9, with D tentatively TRBD1 (6 bases). V gave up 5 bases and J gave up 0 bases, with 10 bases separating them. This CDR3 has 14 residues. Looked up from germline, CDR1 is SEHNR and CDR2 is FQNEAQ (reference sequence).